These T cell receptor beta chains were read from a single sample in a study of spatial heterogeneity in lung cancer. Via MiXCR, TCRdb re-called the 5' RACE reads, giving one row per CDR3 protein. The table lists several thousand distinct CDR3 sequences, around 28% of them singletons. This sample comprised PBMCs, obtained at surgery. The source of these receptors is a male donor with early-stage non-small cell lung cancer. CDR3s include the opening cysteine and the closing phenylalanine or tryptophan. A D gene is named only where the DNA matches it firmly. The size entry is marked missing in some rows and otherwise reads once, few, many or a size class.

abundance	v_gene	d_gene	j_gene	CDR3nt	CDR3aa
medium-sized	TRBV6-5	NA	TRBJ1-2	TGTGCCAGCAGAGGACCCTACTATGGCTACACCTTC	CASRGPYYGYTF
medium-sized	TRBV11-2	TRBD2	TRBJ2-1	TGTGCCAGCAGACGACAGGCGGGAGGGCCTAGTGAGCAGTTCTTC	CASRRQAGGPSEQFF
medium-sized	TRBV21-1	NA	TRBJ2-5	TGTGCCAGCAGCAAAAGGGGGACAAAAGAGACCCAGTACTTC	CASSKRGTKETQYF
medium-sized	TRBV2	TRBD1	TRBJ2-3	TGTGCCAGCAGTTTTGACAGGGGGCAAGATACGCAGTATTTT	CASSFDRGQDTQYF
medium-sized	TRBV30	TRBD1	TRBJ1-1	TGTGCCTGGGGTACGACGACAGGGCGGGACACTGAAGCTTTCTTT	CAWGTTTGRDTEAFF
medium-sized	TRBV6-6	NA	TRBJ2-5	TGTGCCAGCAGTTACCCGGAGGAGGGGGCTGGGGAGACCCAGTACTTC	CASSYPEEGAGETQYF
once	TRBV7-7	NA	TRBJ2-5	TGTGCTTGCAGCCCCAGGGGTACCCCAGAGACCCAGTACTTC	CACSPRGTPETQYF
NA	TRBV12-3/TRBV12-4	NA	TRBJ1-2	TGTGCCAGCAGTTTGGGGTATGGCTACACCTTC	CASSLGYGYTF
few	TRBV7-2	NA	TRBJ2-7	TGTGCCAGCAGCTTACCCAACTCCTACGAGCAGTACTTC	CASSLPNSYEQYF
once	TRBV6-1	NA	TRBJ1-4	TGTGCCAGCAGTGAAGCAGCAGCAACTAATGAAAAACTGTTTTTT	CASSEAAATNEKLFF
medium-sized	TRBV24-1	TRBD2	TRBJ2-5	TGTGCCACCAGTGATACCGGGGGTAGCGGGAGCGCCCGGCAAGAGACCCAGTACTTC	CATSDTGGSGSARQETQYF
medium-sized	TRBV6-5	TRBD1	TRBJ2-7	TGTGCCAGCAGGTTAACAGGGGGCGTCTACGAGCAGTACTTC	CASRLTGGVYEQYF
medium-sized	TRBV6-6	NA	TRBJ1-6	TGTGCCAGCAGTTACTCGCCAGGCCAATATAATTCACCCCTCCACTTT	CASSYSPGQYNSPLHF
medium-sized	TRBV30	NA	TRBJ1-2	TGTGCCTGGGAGGTGTTAGGGGGAGGCTACACCTTC	CAWEVLGGGYTF
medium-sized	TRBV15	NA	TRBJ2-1	TGTGCCACCAGCAGAGCTGAGGCGGGGTATGAGCAGTTCTTC	CATSRAEAGYEQFF
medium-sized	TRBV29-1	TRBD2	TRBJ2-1	TGCAGCGTTGTCCGGAGACTAGCGGACAATGAGCAGTTCTTC	CSVVRRLADNEQFF
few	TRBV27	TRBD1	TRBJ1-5	TGTGCCAGCAGTTTAGGACAGGGGATTGGAAAGCCCCAGCATTTT	CASSLGQGIGKPQHF
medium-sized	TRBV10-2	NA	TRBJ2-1	TGCGCCAGCAGTGACTCCGGTCGAGACAATGAGCAGTTCTTC	CASSDSGRDNEQFF
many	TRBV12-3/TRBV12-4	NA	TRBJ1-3	TGTGCCAGTGGGGACGGTGGAAACACCATATATTTT	CASGDGGNTIYF
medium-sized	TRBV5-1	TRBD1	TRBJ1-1	TGCGCCAGCAGCTTCACCCAAACAGGGGAGGTGCCGGCTTTCTTT	CASSFTQTGEVPAFF
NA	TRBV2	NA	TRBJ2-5	TGTGCCAGCAGTGAAGGGACTGCCAGGGGGACCCAGTACTTC	CASSEGTARGTQYF